This TCR beta chain was observed in a study of vaccination effects on CD4 cells after COVID-19. Of note for this clone: Its matching antigen is unknown.

Under the ViraFEST assay, PBMC were stimulated with viral peptide pools so that antigen-specific CD4+ T cells expanded. Sequencing was performed afterwards. Following 10 days of culture, CD4+ T cells were isolated. Participants were given two doses of BNT162b2 or mRNA-1273 vaccine. People in the vaccine group had not been infected with SARS-CoV-2 before, and their nucleocapsid antibodies were negative. IL-2 medium supplanted half the medium on days 3 and 7. Per the germline V gene, CDR1 is LNHDA and CDR2 is SQIVND (reference sequence). V gave up 5 bases and J gave up 1 base, with 23 bases separating them. The CDR3 runs 18 residues. TCRdb's copy holds only in-frame clones and misses some; the assay was immunoSEQ multiplex PCR. Of roughly 27,000 clones in the sample, about 69% were seen once.

This clonotype was sampled from a human donor who received a COVID-19 vaccine. The rearrangement links TRBV19 to TRBJ1-1; tentatively, D is TRBD1 (6 bases). The source material was CD4+ T cells from PBMCs cultured with HCoV-NL63 spike peptides, sampled after COVID-19 vaccination. For the CDR3, the DNA is TGTGCCAGTAGTGATCACAGGGATACTATAAGAAGGAACACTGAAGCTTTCTTT. Amino acids: CASSDHRDTIRRNTEAFF.